This TCR beta chain emerged from a study of blood T cell repertoires in COVID-19 (TCRdb year 2020). Describing the broader study: Collaborator samples came from the United States, Italy and Spain and covered acute and convalescent phases of COVID-19. The material from the prospective study consisted of cDNA or gDNA derived from T cells, B-cell-depleted T cells, or PBMCs. A de-identified subject ID, COVID-19 status, age in years and sex were almost always included in the sample metadata. Deeply sampled blood TCRbeta repertoires from subjects exposed to, actively infected with, or recovered from COVID-19 were included in the dataset. Where available, HLA class I and class II types were taken from metadata supplied by the sample provider and were not determined by assay-based typing. The samples were drawn from the first 160 participants of the ongoing ImmuneRACE study and from more than 1,000 subjects provided by 6 global collaborators. The repertoires were made available in a free public database intended to serve as a resource for research on the immune response to SARS-CoV-2.

TCRbeta CDR3 regions were amplified from genomic DNA using the immunoSEQ Assay, a bias-controlled multiplex PCR. Per the authors' processing: Nucleated cell counts per sample were estimated from amplification of reference gene primers within the assay. Sequence reads were collapsed and filtered to measure the absolute abundance of every unique TCRbeta CDR3 rearrangement. Productive Simpson clonality was computed per sample as the square root of Simpson's diversity index over productive rearrangements. The clones in this table, taken by TCRdb from immuneACCESS, are in-frame only. Not every clone is retained; where verified, under half of the shortfall comes from an unresolved V gene, and the cause of the rest is unknown. V, J and clone size are those of that table, while D and trimming were read from the DNA. Recorded for this sample are 120,000 to 150,000 clones; just under 85% of them occurred a single time. Roughly 3.5% of the sample is taken by the ten largest.

What the research found in general, with its limitations: The amount of clinical and demographic metadata varied by source and participant and was provided uncurated.

As regards this clone: The clone's antigen remains unknown. No much larger clone exists at a distance of one base, and base qualities are not known.

Participants in the prospective study were aged roughly 18 to 90 years, lived in 20 to 25 United States geographic areas, and enrolled through a virtual design. To assign participants to cohorts, the prospective study relied on clinical history that participants themselves reported in a screening survey and a study questionnaire. Each participant in the prospective study had whole blood, serum and a nasopharyngeal or oropharyngeal swab collected by mobile phlebotomists. Participants in the prospective study had the option to provide additional blood draws and questionnaires over a roughly 2-month period. Before DNA extraction, blood samples from the prospective study were shipped at room temperature or frozen. Trimming removed 4 bases from V and 0 bases from J; the gene matches leave 6 bases unexplained. Including cysteine and phenylalanine, the CDR3 has 15 amino acids. Just the 45-base CDR3 DNA is kept, in frame starting at base 1. As encoded in the germline V gene, CDR1 is SGDLS while CDR2 is YYNGEE.

Rearrangement joined TRBV9 to TRBJ1-1; 7 bases in the junction line up with TRBD1. This clonotype originated in a woman between 45 and 65 years old with acute COVID-19. Sequenced material: PBMCs or T cells enriched from blood (not recorded which). CDR3 reads: CASSFGDSLNTEAFF. The DNA is as follows: TGTGCCAGCAGCTTCGGGGACAGCTTGAACACTGAAGCTTTCTTT.